This passage covers 8 T cell receptor beta chains from one sample sequenced in a study of PD-1 blockade in classical Hodgkin lymphoma. Profiling relied on immunoSEQ multiplex PCR, and the TCRdb table lists in-frame clones only, not all of them. Of around 25,000 clones in the sample, about 80% were seen once. Time point noted: cycle 4 day 1 (C4D1), after 5 to 7 weeks of nivolumab. Brentuximab vedotin exposure varied among the patients, all of whom had relapsed after autologous stem cell transplantation. Sequenced material: peripheral blood mononuclear cells (PBMCs), taken before the fourth cycle of nivolumab. These receptors came from a human donor with classical Hodgkin lymphoma.

This chain links TRBV6-5 with TRBJ2-7, with D perhaps given as TRBD1 or TRBD2 (5 bases each). Trimming shortened V by 2 bases and J by 6 bases, and 11 bases separated the two germline ends. This CDR3 has 13 residues. Germline V gives CDR1 MNHEY, CDR2 SVGAGI. CDR3: CASSYGAGTEQYF. The CDR3 region has the DNA TGTGCCAGCAGTTACGGCGCCGGGACCGAGCAGTACTTC.

This chain links TRBV14 with TRBJ2-7; D perhaps matches TRBD2 (6 bases). Germline-derived CDR1 and CDR2 are SGHDN and FVKESK. V was clipped by 0 bases and J by 3 bases, with 15 bases between them. This CDR3 has 16 amino acids. The CDR3, as DNA: TGTGCCAGCAGCCAAGATGGCGGGGTCCCGATCTACGAGCAGTACTTC. This translates into CASSQDGGVPIYEQYF.

This clone has a handful of counts. The V gene is TRBV6-5, the J gene TRBJ2-5, with 15 bases lining up with TRBD2. V lost 11 bases to trimming and J lost 2 bases; unmatched junction nucleotides: 6. Germline loops: CDR1 MNHEY, CDR2 SVGAGI. This CDR3 comprises 15 residues. The CDR3 is CAVRTSGGVQETQYF. CDR3 coding DNA: TGTGCCGTCCGGACTAGCGGGGGGGTACAAGAGACCCAGTACTTC.

The genes are TRBV11-2 and TRBJ1-2; no definite D call. Germline V gene sequence: CDR1 SGHAT, CDR2 FQNNGV. The CDR3 is made up of 14 amino acids. The V and J ends lost 0 bases and 8 bases respectively, with 13 bases between them. CDR3 sequence reads: CASSLEQRSRGYTF. The DNA for the CDR3 is TGTGCCAGCAGCTTAGAACAAAGGTCAAGAGGCTACACCTTC.

The V gene is TRBV9, the J gene TRBJ2-2, with D possibly matching TRBD2 (6 bases). The CDR3 is 15 amino acids. Trimming left V 2 bases short and J 4 bases short, with 12 bases between. Germline V gives CDR1 SGDLS, CDR2 YYNGEE. The CDR3 sequence: CASSVPGRSTGELFF. For the CDR3, the DNA is TGTGCCAGCAGCGTCCCAGGGAGGAGCACCGGGGAGCTGTTTTTT.

The rearrangement links TRBV30 to TRBJ1-3; a weak D match, TRBD1 (5 bases). V dropped 4 bases and J dropped 1 base, with 17 bases sitting between them. Germline CDR1 is GTSNPN and CDR2 is SVGIG (reference sequence). The CDR3 is made up of 16 amino acids. The CDR3 sequence is CAWKGYRGGSGNTIYF. The CDR3 DNA follows: TGTGCCTGGAAGGGGTACCGGGGAGGATCTGGAAACACCATATATTTT.

The chain recombines TRBV2 with TRBJ2-4; TRBD2 matches at 7 bases. Looked up from germline, CDR1 is SNHLY and CDR2 is FYNNEI. The junction had 5 bases not matched to a gene; V was cut back by 3 bases and J by 9 bases. CDR3 length: 13 residues. The CDR3 region is CASSDEGRGIQYF. The DNA of the CDR3 is TGTGCCAGCAGTGATGAGGGGAGGGGCATTCAGTACTTC.

This chain uses TRBV11-2 with TRBJ1-2; D not resolved. Looked up from germline, CDR1 is SGHAT and CDR2 is FQNNGV. The CDR3 runs 14 residues. The ends were cut back, 5 bases at V and 2 bases at J, with 12 bases in the middle. The CDR3 DNA reads TGTGCCAGCAGCCCAGCCGGGGTGAACTATGGCTACACCTTC. Translated, it gives CASSPAGVNYGYTF.